The 10 T cell receptor beta chains below were found in one sample sequenced in a study of control samples from healthy donors and cancer patients. The data were produced by immunoSEQ multiplex PCR, yet TCRdb's version contains in-frame clones alone and is incomplete. The profile shows around 82,000 clones, about 91% of them singletons. Specimen: blood. The source of these receptors is a man aged 45 to 65 in good health.

This CDR3 is CALKLAGGGYTGELFF. The CDR3 DNA follows: TGTGCCTTAAAACTAGCGGGGGGCGGATACACCGGGGAGCTGTTTTTT. This chain joins TRBV30 and TRBJ2-2; 12 bases map to TRBD2. CDR3 size: 16 residues. Germline CDR1 reads GTSNPN; CDR2 reads SVGIG (reference sequence). The ends lost 7 bases at V and 3 bases at J; junction bases unmatched: 9.

The rearrangement uses TRBV6-6 and TRBJ2-7; TRBD1 might be the D (5 bases). The germline V gene encodes CDR1 MNHNY and CDR2 SVGAGI (reference sequence). Between the trimmed V and J ends, which lost 7 bases and 1 base, there was a span of 11 bases. This CDR3 is 13 amino acids long. CDR3 loop: CASTKGLSYEQYF. The CDR3 nucleotides are TGTGCCAGCACGAAGGGGCTGTCCTACGAGCAGTACTTC.

V gene TRBV19 combines with J gene TRBJ1-2; D is possibly TRBD1 (5 bases). Trimming removed 5 bases at V and 2 bases at J, with 9 bases between. The CDR3 runs 13 residues. Germline V gives CDR1 LNHDA, CDR2 SQIVND (reference sequence). CDR3 residues: CASSSDTNYGYTF. The DNA for the CDR3 is TGTGCCAGTAGTTCGGACACAAACTATGGCTACACCTTC. Looking up the rest from reference TRBV19 and TRBJ1-2 gives the full variable domain: DGGITQSPKYLFRKEGQNVTLSCEQNLNHDAMYWYRQDPGQGLRLIYYSQIVNDFQKGDIAEGYSVSREKKESFPLTVTSAQKNPTAFYLCASSSDTNYGYTFGSGTRLTVV.

This chain links TRBV9 with TRBJ2-1, with 8 bases aligning to TRBD2. This CDR3 region has 15 residues. The germline gives CDR1 SGDLS, CDR2 YYNGEE. V lost 3 bases, J lost 3 bases, and 5 bases stayed unmatched. The chain's CDR3 is CASSGGLAGYNEQFF. CDR3 DNA sequence: TGTGCCAGCAGCGGCGGTCTAGCGGGCTACAATGAGCAGTTCTTC.

This clone was recorded only once. This chain uses TRBV30 with TRBJ1-2, with TRBD1 matching 7 bases. Trimming took 5 bases from V and 7 from J; bases not matched to a gene: 4. The CDR3 is made up of 11 amino acids. Germline V gene sequence: CDR1 GTSNPN, CDR2 SVGIG (reference sequence). The chain's CDR3 is CAWDRGPGYTF. DNA for the CDR3: TGTGCCTGGGATAGGGGGCCTGGCTACACCTTC.

The chain employs TRBV12-3 or TRBV12-4 and TRBJ1-2; D remains unclear. V lost 7 bases, J lost 10 bases, and 16 bases lay in between. The CDR3 is made up of 12 amino acids. The CDR3 nucleotides read TGTGCCAGCACGTCGGGCACCATGAACTACACCTTC. Translating gives CASTSGTMNYTF.

J is TRBJ2-2 and V is TRBV5-6; the D call may be TRBD1 or TRBD2 (5 bases each). The V end was cut by 0 bases, the J end by 6 bases, with 12 bases between. The CDR3 extends over 15 amino acids. Germline V gene sequence: CDR1 SGHDT, CDR2 YYEEEE. The CDR3 sequence: CASSLEGLRAGELFF. In DNA form, the CDR3 reads TGTGCCAGCAGCTTGGAGGGGTTGAGGGCCGGGGAGCTGTTTTTT. The variable domain in full, completed from reference TRBV5-6 and TRBJ2-2, reads DAGVTQSPTHLIKTRGQQVTLRCSPKSGHDTVSWYQQALGQGPQFIFQYYEEEERQRGNFPDRFSGHQFPNYSSELNVNALLLGDSALYLCASSLEGLRAGELFFGEGSRLTVL.

J is TRBJ2-3 and V is TRBV19; tentative D call: TRBD2 (5 bases). CDR3 length equals 13 residues. With 6 bases removed from V and 3 bases from J, the gap between germline ends came to 10 bases. Germline values: CDR1 LNHDA, CDR2 SQIVND (reference sequence). The CDR3 is CASRWTGTDTQYF. The CDR3 nucleotides are TGTGCCAGTAGGTGGACGGGGACAGATACGCAGTATTTT. Variable domain in full (rest from reference TRBV19 and TRBJ2-3): DGGITQSPKYLFRKEGQNVTLSCEQNLNHDAMYWYRQDPGQGLRLIYYSQIVNDFQKGDIAEGYSVSREKKESFPLTVTSAQKNPTAFYLCASRWTGTDTQYFGPGTRLTVL.

This chain connects TRBV7-9 to TRBJ2-1, with D unclear. The length of the CDR3 is 13 residues. Looked up from germline, CDR1 is SEHNR and CDR2 is FQNEAQ (reference sequence). Trimming cost V 5 bases and J 0 bases, with 5 bases left between them. The CDR3 sequence: CASSPSSYNEQFF. CDR3 DNA sequence: TGTGCCAGCAGCCCCAGCTCCTACAATGAGCAGTTCTTC.

This clone is a singleton in its sample. The chain carries TRBV5-6 and TRBJ2-5; 9 positions match TRBD1. Unmatched junction bases numbered 3, after V lost 4 bases and J lost 5 bases. The CDR3 covers 13 residues. Germline V gene lookup returns CDR1 SGHDT and CDR2 YYEEEE. Here the CDR3 DNA reads TGTGCCAGCAGCCAGACAGGGGGGGAGACCCAGTACTTC. The encoded protein is CASSQTGGETQYF.